This T cell receptor (beta chain) comes out of a study of prognosis after radiotherapy for stage I lung cancer (dated by TCRdb to about 2021). Some background on the complete study: Between April 2018 and early 2019, under 20 stage I NSCLC patients were enrolled in Nanjing, China. Some 15 patients had newly diagnosed primary stage I lung tumors, and 4 or 5 had oligometastatic NSCLC after surgical resection of the primary tumor. Every patient was regarded as medically inoperable, because of comorbidities in around eleven cases and refusal of surgery in 6 or 7 cases. The cohort comprised 10 to 15 men and 6 women with a median age of 74.5 years, ranging from roughly 53 to 85 years. Squamous cell carcinoma histology was identified in more than 5 patients, and adenocarcinoma histology was identified in about a dozen patients. Image-guided IMRT or VMAT was used to deliver SBRT in 3 to 5 fractions at a biologically effective dose of at least 100 Gy. SBRT was not combined with any concurrent therapy in any patient. About 20% of the 19 patients developed distant metastases after SBRT, at a median of roughly 7 months; the other 15 showed no significant progression. This study profiled peripheral blood TCR beta repertoires from stage I NSCLC patients before and after stereotactic body radiotherapy and linked the repertoires to distant failure. For each of the approximately 19 patients, one blood sample was taken before SBRT and one after, so the study sequenced some 40 samples in total. The paper as a whole reports these results and caveats: TRBV and TRBJ usage frequencies reportedly differed by metastasis status, in two V genes at baseline and in fewer than 10 V and two J genes after SBRT. Whether the expanded TCR clones were tumor-specific was not determined. None of the reported P values were adjusted for multiple comparisons. After SBRT, the number of unique TCR clones decreased (median around 10,000 before versus some 7,000 after; Wilcoxon paired P=0.011). Post-SBRT Shannon entropy and its change from baseline were lower in patients who developed distant metastases; baseline Shannon entropy was not associated with metastases. Limitations of the study included a small cohort and short follow-up, and the study findings need independent validation.

A history of other malignancies or of prior chemotherapy or radiotherapy was absent in all patients, and node-negative disease was shown on CT and PET/CT in all patients. At each of two time points, 4.5 to 7 milliliters of peripheral venous blood were collected in EDTA tubes. Ficoll-Paque Plus density-gradient centrifugation was used to isolate PBMCs. Immediately after collection, samples were stored at -80 degrees C until analysis. Details on this clonotype: Its antigen is not yet known. No much larger clonotype is one base removed from it; base qualities were not supplied.

Here V drops 3 bases and J drops 4 bases, and the junction holds 15 bases not matched to any gene. The germline V gene yields SGHRS for CDR1 and YFSETQ for CDR2. The CDR3 covers 18 residues, taking in both the cysteine and the phenylalanine. The only DNA kept is the CDR3, 54 bases in frame from the first base. Two rounds of multiplex PCR on genomic DNA were used to amplify the TCR beta CDR3 region. In the first PCR round, primers specific to each TRBV and TRBJ gene were used, and the primer sequences were filed in Chinese patent CN105087789A. The second PCR round used universal primers. The Roche High Pure PCR Template Preparation Kit was used to extract genomic DNA from frozen PBMCs. Paired-end sequencing with 151 bp reads was performed on the libraries using an Illumina HiSeq 3000. Per the source publication's procedure: CutAdapt was used to discard raw reads that did not contain the multiplex PCR primer sequences. PEAR was used to merge high-quality paired reads into contigs. MiXCR assigned TRB V, D and J gene segments to each contig by aligning to reference sequences. CDR3 sequences were clustered by base quality and sequence similarity to remove sequencing errors. Shannon entropy, normalized by the natural log of the productive TCR sequence number, served as the measure of diversity. One minus Shannon entropy divided by the natural log of the number of unique clonotypes was used as the definition of clonality. Using the Youden index from ROC curves, the researchers picked the repertoire-metric cut-offs for progression-free survival, and all analyses were carried out in R 3.5.3. The public reads were reanalyzed by TCRdb: fastp trimming at Q25, MiXCR alignment, in-frame beta chains only. CDR3 protein sequences are deduplicated, and each keeps its most common genes and DNA. It is TCRdb's table, rather than the study itself, that gives the V and J calls and clone size. The sample table lists about 14,000 distinct CDR3 sequences, approximately 30% of them with a count of one. The ten largest clones capture 10% to 12% of the sample.

The sequence was obtained from a donor at least 50 years old with non-small cell lung cancer. The rearrangement joined TRBV5-1 to TRBJ2-1; TRBD2 aligns with 8 central bases. The sample consisted of PBMCs, taken before or after stereotactic body radiation therapy (not recorded which). At the DNA level, the sequence is TGCGCCAGCAGCTGGGGACTAGTGGGAAGGCCAGTTTACAATGAGCAGTTCTTC. It encodes CASSWGLVGRPVYNEQFF.